This TCR beta chain emerged from a study of T cell responses to AZD1222 COVID-19 vaccine. Trimming cost V 5 bases and J 3 bases, with 10 bases left between them. There are 14 residues in the CDR3. Germline V gene lookup returns CDR1 WNHNN and CDR2 SYGVQD (reference sequence). Measured with immunoSEQ multiplex PCR; TCRdb has only the in-frame clones, and not every one. The table has 60,000 to 85,000 clones, more than 75% seen once. This TCR was recovered from an adult who received the MenACWY meningococcal vaccine as a control. The V call is TRBV10-1, the J call TRBJ2-2; no clear D gene. The sample here was peripheral blood, taken 28 days after the second dose of the MenACWY control vaccine. The CDR3 sequence: CASSLFRDTGELFF. CDR3 coding DNA: TGCGCCAGCAGTTTATTCAGAGACACCGGGGAGCTGTTTTTT.